This record concerns one T cell receptor beta chain sequence. The antigen is undetermined. This sample is part of a study of CD8 T cells in Susac syndrome. Study-wide results and limits: Individuals included in the TCR sequencing and HLA analysis were acknowledged by the study to be relatively few in number. The total CD8+ repertoires yielded 15 to 20 Susac-specific public clones and the CD8+ TEMRA repertoires yielded about 5.

The RNA input was about 0.5 to 1 ug, and it was reverse transcribed with random hexamers. Using its own MiXCR run on the immunoSEQ multiplex PCR reads, TCRdb lists one record per CDR3 protein. The data show about 130,000 distinct CDR3 sequences, more than 85% seen once. Trimming removed 0 bases from V and 7 bases from J, with 10 bases in between. CDR3 length: 14 amino acids. CDR1 and CDR2 from the germline V gene are SGHVS and FNYEAQ. Material for sequencing was CD8+ T cells from PBMCs. The V and J genes are TRBV7-6 and TRBJ1-5, with D unresolved. This sequence was found in a human donor with Susac syndrome. CDR3 protein: CASSLAPRAQPQHF. CDR3 coding DNA: TGTGCCAGCAGCTTAGCCCCCCGAGCACAGCCCCAGCATTTT.